The clone carrying this TCR beta chain was observed a few times. The antigen is unknown. This sample is drawn from a study of beta chain features in type 1 diabetes. Study-level background: Sorted cells, 107,917,701 in number, were examined across all samples.

Only one heparinised blood draw was taken per donor, and its volume averaged approximately 0.11 L. The authors sorted CD4+ naive, central memory, regulatory and stem cell-like memory cells via CD45RO/CCR7/CD25/CD127/CD95/CD27. The V gene's germline CDR1 is KGHSH and CDR2 LQKENI. The CDR3 covers 14 residues. V lost 8 bases and J lost 0; bases outside the gene matches: 7. Overall study results and limits: People with Type 1 diabetes carried modestly yet significantly shorter TCRB CDR3s in all four CD4+ subsets.

The authors reverse transcribed all of the isolated RNA, so sequencing captured expressed TCRB transcripts. Using immunoSEQ multiplex PCR, the repertoire was profiled, and TCRdb retains in-frame clones only, with some absent. This table holds over 150,000 clones, about 8.1% found once. The V call is TRBV18, the J call TRBJ2-7, with 7 positions matching TRBD1. This sequence originates from a man younger than 35 in good health. The sample comprised central memory CD4+ T cells from blood. CDR3 sequence reads: CASRPAGGSYEQYF. The CDR3 coding sequence is TGTGCCAGCCGACCAGCAGGGGGCTCCTACGAGCAGTACTTC. The variable domain in full, completed from reference TRBV18 and TRBJ2-7, reads NAGVMQNPRHLVRRRGQEARLRCSPMKGHSHVYWYRQLPEEGLKFMVYLQKENIIDESGMPKERFSAEFPKEGPSILRIQQVVRGDSAAYFCASRPAGGSYEQYFGPGTRLTVT.